This record covers a single T cell receptor (beta chain). Authors' analysis steps: Quantification of nucleated cells was approximated via reference gene primer amplification. The data were produced by immunoSEQ multiplex PCR, yet TCRdb's version contains in-frame clones alone and is incomplete. V and J calls and clone size are copied from that table; D and trimming were computed from the DNA. The profile shows about 250,000 clones, approximately 88% of them singletons. This sample stems from a study of blood T cell repertoires in COVID-19. Across the whole study: Spain, Italy and the United States supplied samples that represented acute and convalescent COVID-19. PBMCs, B-cell-depleted T cells, or T cells provided the cDNA or gDNA that made up the material.

The germline V gene has CDR1 SGHTA and CDR2 FQGNSA. CDR3 size: 15 residues. V was trimmed by 4 bases and J by 3 bases, leaving 16 bases between them. This chain uses TRBV7-2 with TRBJ2-7; possibly TRBD1 for D (5 bases). This TCR was recovered from a woman aged 25-40 years with acute or convalescent COVID-19. Material: peripheral blood. The CDR3 sequence is CASSSFSGIRYEQYF. The CDR3, as DNA: TGTGCCAGCAGCTCCTTCTCAGGGATCCGCTACGAGCAGTACTTC.